This T cell receptor beta chain derives from a study of cytomegalovirus exposure and HLA in healthy donors. In its sample, this clone was seen once. Germline CDR1 reads MGHDK; CDR2 reads SYGVNS. The V segment lost 6 bases and the J segment 4 bases; nucleotides outside the gene matches: 8. The CDR3 is made up of 14 amino acids. In the PCR, 60 Vbeta and 13 Jbeta primers were used. Generated by immunoSEQ multiplex PCR, the TCRdb table keeps only in-frame clones and is missing some. The sample carries under 150,000 clones, less than 90% recorded once. This TCR derives from a boy aged 2 to 10 in good health and CMV-seronegative. The rearrangement joins TRBV25-1 to TRBJ2-7; 8 bases fit TRBD2. The sequencing sample was made of PBMCs. In DNA, the CDR3 is TGTGCCAGCAGGGGAGCGGGAGTACGATACGAGCAGTACTTC. Encoded protein: CASRGAGVRYEQYF.